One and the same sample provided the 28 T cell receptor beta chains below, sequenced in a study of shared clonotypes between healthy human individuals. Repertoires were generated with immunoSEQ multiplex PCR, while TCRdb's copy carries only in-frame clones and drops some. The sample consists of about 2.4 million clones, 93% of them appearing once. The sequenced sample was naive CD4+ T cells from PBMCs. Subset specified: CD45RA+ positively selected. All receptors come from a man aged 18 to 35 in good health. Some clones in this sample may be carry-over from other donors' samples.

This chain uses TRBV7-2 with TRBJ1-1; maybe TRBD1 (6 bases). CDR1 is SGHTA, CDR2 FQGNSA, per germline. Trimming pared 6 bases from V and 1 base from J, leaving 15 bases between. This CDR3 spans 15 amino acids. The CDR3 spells CASRENRQENTEAFF. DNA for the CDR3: TGTGCCAGCAGAGAAAATCGACAGGAGAACACTGAAGCTTTCTTT.

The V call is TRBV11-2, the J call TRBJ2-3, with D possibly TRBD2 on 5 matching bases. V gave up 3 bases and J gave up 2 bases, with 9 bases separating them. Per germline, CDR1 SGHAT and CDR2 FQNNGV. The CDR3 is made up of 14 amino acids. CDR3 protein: CASSFQRYTDTQYF. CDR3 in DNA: TGTGCCAGCAGCTTCCAGCGGTACACAGATACGCAGTATTTT.

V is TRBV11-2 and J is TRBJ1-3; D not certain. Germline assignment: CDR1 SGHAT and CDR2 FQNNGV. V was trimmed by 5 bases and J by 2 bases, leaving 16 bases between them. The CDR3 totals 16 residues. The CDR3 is CASSRGRSVPGNTIYF. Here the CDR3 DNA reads TGTGCCAGCAGCCGCGGGCGGAGTGTTCCTGGAAACACCATATATTTT.

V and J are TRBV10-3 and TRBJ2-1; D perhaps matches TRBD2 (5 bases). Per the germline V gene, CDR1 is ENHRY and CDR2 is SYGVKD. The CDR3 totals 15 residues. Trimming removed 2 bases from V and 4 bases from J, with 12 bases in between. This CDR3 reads CAISEGEYLYNEQFF. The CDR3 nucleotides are TGTGCCATCAGTGAGGGGGAGTACCTTTACAATGAGCAGTTCTTC.

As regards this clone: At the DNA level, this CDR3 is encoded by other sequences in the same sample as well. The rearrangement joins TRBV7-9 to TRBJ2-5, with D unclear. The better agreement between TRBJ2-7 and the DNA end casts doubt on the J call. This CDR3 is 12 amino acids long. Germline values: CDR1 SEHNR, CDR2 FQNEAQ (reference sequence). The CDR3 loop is CASSLSSYEQYF. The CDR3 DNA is TGTGCCAGCAGCTTGAGCAGCTACGAGCAGTACTTC.

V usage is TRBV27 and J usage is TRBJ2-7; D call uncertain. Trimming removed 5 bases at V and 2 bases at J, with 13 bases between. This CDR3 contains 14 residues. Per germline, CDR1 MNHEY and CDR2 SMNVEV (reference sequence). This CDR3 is CASSISRTAYEQYF. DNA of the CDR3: TGTGCCAGCAGTATAAGCCGCACCGCCTACGAGCAGTACTTC.

In DNA, the CDR3 is TGTGCCAGCAGTGAATCTGGACTAGAGAAACACGAGCAGTACTTC. It codes for CASSESGLEKHEQYF. The chain joins TRBV6-1 to TRBJ2-7; 7 bases agree with TRBD2. This CDR3 comprises 15 residues. J lost 5 bases, V lost 2 bases, and 9 bases had no gene match. The V gene's germline CDR1 is MNHNS and CDR2 SASEGT.

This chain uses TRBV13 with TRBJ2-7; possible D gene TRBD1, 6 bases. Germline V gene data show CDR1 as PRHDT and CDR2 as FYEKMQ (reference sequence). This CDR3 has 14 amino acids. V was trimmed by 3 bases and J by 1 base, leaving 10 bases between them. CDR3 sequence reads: CASSFRTVSYEQYF. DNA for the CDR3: TGTGCCAGCAGCTTTAGGACAGTGTCCTACGAGCAGTACTTC. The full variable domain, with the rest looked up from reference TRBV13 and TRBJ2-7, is AAGVIQSPRHLIKEKRETATLKCYPIPRHDTVYWYQQGPGQDPQFLISFYEKMQSDKGSIPDRFSAQQFSDYHSELNMSSLELGDSALYFCASSFRTVSYEQYFGPGTRLTVT.

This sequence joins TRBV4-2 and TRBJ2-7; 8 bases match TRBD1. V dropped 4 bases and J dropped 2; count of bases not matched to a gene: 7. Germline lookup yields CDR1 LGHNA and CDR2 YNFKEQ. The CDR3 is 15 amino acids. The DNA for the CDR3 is TGTGCCAGCAGCCTGAGGGGACAGGAGGCCTACGAGCAGTACTTC. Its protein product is CASSLRGQEAYEQYF.

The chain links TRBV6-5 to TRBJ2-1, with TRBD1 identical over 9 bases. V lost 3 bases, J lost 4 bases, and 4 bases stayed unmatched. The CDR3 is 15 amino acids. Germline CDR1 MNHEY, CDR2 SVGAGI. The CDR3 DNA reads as TGTGCCAGCAGTTATCGGACAGGGGTTTACAATGAGCAGTTCTTC. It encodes CASSYRTGVYNEQFF.

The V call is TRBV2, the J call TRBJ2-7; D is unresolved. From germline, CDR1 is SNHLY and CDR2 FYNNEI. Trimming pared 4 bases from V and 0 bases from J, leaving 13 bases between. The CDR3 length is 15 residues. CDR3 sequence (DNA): TGTGCCAGCAGTGTTCGGCGCGACCTCTCCTACGAGCAGTACTTC. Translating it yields CASSVRRDLSYEQYF.

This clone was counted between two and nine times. The CDR3 protein is CASSADRESRVFF. Here the CDR3 DNA reads TGTGCCAGTAGTGCGGACAGGGAATCACGGGTTTTCTTT. V is TRBV19 and J is TRBJ1-1; 8 bases are a match to TRBD1. Germline values: CDR1 LNHDA, CDR2 SQIVND (reference sequence). This CDR3 spans 13 amino acids. Unmatched junction bases numbered 12, after V lost 5 bases and J lost 13 bases.

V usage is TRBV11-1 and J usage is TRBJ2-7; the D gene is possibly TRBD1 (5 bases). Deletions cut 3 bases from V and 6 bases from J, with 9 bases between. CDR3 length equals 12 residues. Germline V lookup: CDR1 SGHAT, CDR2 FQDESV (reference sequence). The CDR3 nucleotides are TGTGCCAGCAGCTTGGCAGGGCTCGAGCAGTACTTC. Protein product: CASSLAGLEQYF.

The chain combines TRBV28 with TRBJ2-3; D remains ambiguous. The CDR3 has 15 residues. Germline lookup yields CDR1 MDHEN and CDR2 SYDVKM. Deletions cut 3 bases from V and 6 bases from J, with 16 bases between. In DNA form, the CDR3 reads TGTGCCAGCAGTTTTACGGGCACCCTGGGGGATACGCAGTATTTT. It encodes CASSFTGTLGDTQYF.

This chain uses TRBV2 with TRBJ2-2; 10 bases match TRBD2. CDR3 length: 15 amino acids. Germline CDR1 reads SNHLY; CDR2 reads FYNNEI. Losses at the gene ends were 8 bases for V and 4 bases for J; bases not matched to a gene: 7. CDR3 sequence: CASREASGSTGELFF. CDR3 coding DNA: TGTGCCAGCCGGGAAGCTAGCGGGAGCACCGGGGAGCTGTTTTTT.

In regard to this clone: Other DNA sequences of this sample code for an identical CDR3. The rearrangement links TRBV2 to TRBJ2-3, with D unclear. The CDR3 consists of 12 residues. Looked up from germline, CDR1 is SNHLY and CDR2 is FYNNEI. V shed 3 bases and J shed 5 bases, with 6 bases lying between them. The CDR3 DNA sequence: TGTGCCAGCAGTGACCTTGGAGATACGCAGTATTTT. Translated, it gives CASSDLGDTQYF.

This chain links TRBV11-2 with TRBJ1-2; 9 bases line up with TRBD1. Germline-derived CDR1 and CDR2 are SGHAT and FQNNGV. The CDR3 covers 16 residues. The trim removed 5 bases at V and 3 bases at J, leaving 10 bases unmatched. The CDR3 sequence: CASSLSSQGADYGYTF. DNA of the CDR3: TGTGCCAGCAGCCTCAGTTCACAGGGGGCGGACTATGGCTACACCTTC. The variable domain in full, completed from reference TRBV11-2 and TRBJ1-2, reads EAGVAQSPRYKIIEKRQSVAFWCNPISGHATLYWYQQILGQGPKLLIQFQNNGVVDDSQLPKDRFSAERLKGVDSTLKIQPAKLEDSAVYLCASSLSSQGADYGYTFGSGTRLTVV.

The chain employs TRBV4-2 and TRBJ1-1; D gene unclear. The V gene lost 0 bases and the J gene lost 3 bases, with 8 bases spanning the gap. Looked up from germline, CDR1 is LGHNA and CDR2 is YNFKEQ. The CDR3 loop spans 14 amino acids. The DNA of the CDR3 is TGTGCCAGCAGCCAAGAGACGGGGTACACTGAAGCTTTCTTT. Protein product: CASSQETGYTEAFF.

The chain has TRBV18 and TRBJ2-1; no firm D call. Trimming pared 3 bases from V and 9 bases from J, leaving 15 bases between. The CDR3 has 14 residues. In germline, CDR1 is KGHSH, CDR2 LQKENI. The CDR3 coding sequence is TGTGCCAGCTCACCCCTCGTAGGATCCACTGAGCAGTTCTTC. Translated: CASSPLVGSTEQFF.

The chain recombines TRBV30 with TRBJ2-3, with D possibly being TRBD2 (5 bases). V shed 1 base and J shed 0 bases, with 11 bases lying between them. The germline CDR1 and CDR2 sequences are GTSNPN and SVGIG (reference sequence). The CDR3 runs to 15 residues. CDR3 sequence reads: CAWSGAVTSTDTQYF. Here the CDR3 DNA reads TGTGCCTGGAGTGGAGCGGTGACTAGCACAGATACGCAGTATTTT.

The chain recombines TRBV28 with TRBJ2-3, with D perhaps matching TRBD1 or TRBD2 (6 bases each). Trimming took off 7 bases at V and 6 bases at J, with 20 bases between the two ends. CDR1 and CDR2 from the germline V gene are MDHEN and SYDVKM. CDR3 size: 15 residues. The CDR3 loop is CASNPTRDNSDTQYF. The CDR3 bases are TGTGCCAGCAACCCAACGCGGGACAATTCGGATACGCAGTATTTT.

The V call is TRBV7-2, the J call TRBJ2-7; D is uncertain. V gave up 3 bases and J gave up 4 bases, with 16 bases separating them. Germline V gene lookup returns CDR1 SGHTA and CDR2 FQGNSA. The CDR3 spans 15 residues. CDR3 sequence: CASSFDRGPFYEQYF. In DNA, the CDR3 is TGTGCCAGCAGCTTTGACCGCGGACCCTTTTACGAGCAGTACTTC.

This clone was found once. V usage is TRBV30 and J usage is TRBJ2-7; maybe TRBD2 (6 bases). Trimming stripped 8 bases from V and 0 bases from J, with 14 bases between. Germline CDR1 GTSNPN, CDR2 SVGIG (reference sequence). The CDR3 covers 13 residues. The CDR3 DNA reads TGTGCCCTGCCTGGGGAGGCCTCCTACGAGCAGTACTTC. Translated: CALPGEASYEQYF.

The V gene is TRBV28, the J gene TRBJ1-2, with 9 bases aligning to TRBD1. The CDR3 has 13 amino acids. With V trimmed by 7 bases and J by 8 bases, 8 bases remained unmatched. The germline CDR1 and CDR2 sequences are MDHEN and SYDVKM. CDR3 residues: CASTTQGAEGYTF. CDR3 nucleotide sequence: TGTGCCAGCACCACACAGGGGGCAGAGGGCTACACCTTC.

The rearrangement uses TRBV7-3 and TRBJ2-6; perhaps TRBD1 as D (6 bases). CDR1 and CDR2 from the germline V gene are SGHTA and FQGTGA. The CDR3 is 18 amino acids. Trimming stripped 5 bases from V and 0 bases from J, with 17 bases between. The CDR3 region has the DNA TGTGCCAGCAGCCCTGAACAGGGCTTCCTCTCTGGGGCCAACGTCCTGACTTTC. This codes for CASSPEQGFLSGANVLTF. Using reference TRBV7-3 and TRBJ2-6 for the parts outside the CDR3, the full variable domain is GAGVSQTPSNKVTEKGKYVELRCDPISGHTALYWYRQSLGQGPEFLIYFQGTGAADDSGLPNDRFFAVRPEGSVSTLKIQRTERGDSAVYLCASSPEQGFLSGANVLTFGAGSRLTVL.

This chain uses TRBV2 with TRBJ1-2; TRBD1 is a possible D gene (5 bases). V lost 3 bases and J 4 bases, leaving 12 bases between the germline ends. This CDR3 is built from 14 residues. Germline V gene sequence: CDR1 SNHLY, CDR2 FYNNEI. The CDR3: CASSEEGISYGYTF. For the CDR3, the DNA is TGTGCCAGCAGTGAGGAGGGGATAAGCTATGGCTACACCTTC.

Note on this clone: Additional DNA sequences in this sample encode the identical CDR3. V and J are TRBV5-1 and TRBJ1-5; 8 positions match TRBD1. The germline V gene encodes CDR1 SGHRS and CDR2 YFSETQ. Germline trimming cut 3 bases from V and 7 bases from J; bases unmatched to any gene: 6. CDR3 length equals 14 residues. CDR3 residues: CASSSGTGVQPQHF. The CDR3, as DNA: TGCGCCAGCAGCTCCGGGACAGGAGTCCAGCCCCAGCATTTT.

CDR3 nucleotide sequence: TGCGCCAGCAGCAGGATCCAGGGGGCCCCCACCGGGGAGCTGTTTTTT. Translation gives CASSRIQGAPTGELFF. The gene calls are TRBV5-1 and TRBJ2-2, with TRBD1 matching 8 bases. Trimming removed 4 bases from V and 4 bases from J; junction bases left unmatched: 9. The germline CDR1 and CDR2 sequences are SGHRS and YFSETQ. The CDR3 sequence is 16 residues long.